These 20 T cell receptor beta chains share one sample of origin, sequenced in a study of CD8 T cells in ankylosing spondylitis. General observations from the study: A motif of roughly eight highly homologous TCR beta variants was seen as apparently characteristic of ankylosing spondylitis blood.

TCRdb used MiXCR to reprocess the 5' RACE reads, holding one entry per CDR3 protein. The sample has approximately 540,000 distinct CDR3 sequences, about an eighth seen once. Their antigen targets remain unknown. Specimen: blood, either unsorted or a sorted T cell fraction (not recorded which). These receptors all stem from a male donor with ankylosing spondylitis.

This clonotype counts as medium-sized. The chain couples TRBV12-3 or TRBV12-4 to TRBJ2-5; TRBD1 matches 7 bases. The J segment lost 2 bases and the V segment lost 3 bases, leaving 9 bases of the junction unmatched. This CDR3 has 16 residues. For the CDR3, the DNA is TGTGCCAGCAGTTTTAATCCGGGACAGTTACAAGAGACCCAGTACTTC. Residues: CASSFNPGQLQETQYF.

This clonotype has ten or more counts. J is TRBJ2-1 and V is TRBV6-5, with 10 bases matching TRBD2. This CDR3 is 15 amino acids long. V was clipped by 4 bases and J by 9 bases; unmatched bases: 9. Germline V CDR1 and CDR2: MNHEY, SVGAGI. CDR3 sequence: CASSWYPSGSGEQFF. The CDR3 coding sequence is TGTGCCAGCAGTTGGTACCCTAGCGGGAGTGGTGAGCAGTTCTTC.

This clonotype was seen ten or more times. The chain uses TRBV12-3 or TRBV12-4 and TRBJ2-3; tentatively, D is TRBD2 (6 bases). This CDR3 contains 13 residues. The ends were cut back, 5 bases at V and 2 bases at J, with 8 bases in the middle. CDR3 nucleotide sequence: TGTGCCAGCAGTGGGGGGAACACAGATACGCAGTATTTT. This encodes CASSGGNTDTQYF.

This clonotype was found many times. The chain carries TRBV5-6 and TRBJ2-5; TRBD1 is a possible D gene (6 bases). The CDR3 length is 15 residues. V lost 1 base, J lost 2 bases, and 12 bases lay in between. From germline, CDR1 is SGHDT and CDR2 YYEEEE. The CDR3 reads CASSLLDRPQETQYF. DNA for the CDR3: TGTGCCAGCAGCTTGTTGGACAGACCACAAGAGACCCAGTACTTC.

This clonotype has a handful of counts. The chain joins TRBV19 to TRBJ2-2; 7 bases line up with TRBD1. The CDR3 covers 14 residues. V dropped 7 bases and J dropped 7; count of bases not matched to a gene: 9. Germline V gives CDR1 LNHDA, CDR2 SQIVND (reference sequence). The CDR3 loop is CASKVTGPGGELFF. CDR3 nucleotides: TGTGCCAGTAAAGTGACAGGGCCCGGCGGGGAGCTGTTTTTT.

CDR3 sequence reads: CSARKFEGYGYTF. CDR3 nucleotide sequence: TGCAGTGCTAGAAAGTTTGAGGGGTATGGCTACACCTTC. The rearrangement uses TRBV20-1 and TRBJ1-2, with a tentative D call TRBD1 (5 bases). This CDR3 contains 13 residues. V dropped 2 bases and J dropped 5 bases, with 12 bases sitting between them. Germline V gives CDR1 DFQATT, CDR2 SNEGSKA (reference sequence).

This clonotype was seen repeatedly, ten times or more. The genes are TRBV28 and TRBJ1-2; no reliable D call. CDR3 length: 12 amino acids. The V end lost 2 bases, the J end lost 3 bases, and 4 bases lay between the germline ends. CDR1 and CDR2 from the germline V gene are MDHEN and SYDVKM. CDR3 sequence (DNA): TGTGCCAGCAGTTTACAGGACTATGGCTACACCTTC. Translating it yields CASSLQDYGYTF.

Many counts were recorded for this clonotype. The chain combines TRBV5-1 with TRBJ2-1, with a weak D call TRBD1 (8 bases). V lost 8 bases and J 4 bases, leaving 19 bases between the germline ends. CDR3 length: 15 residues. CDR1 and CDR2 (germline): SGHRS, YFSETQ. CDR3 loop: CASTKQGGTYNEQFF. The CDR3 region has the DNA TGCGCCAGTACCAAACAGGGGGGGACTTACAATGAGCAGTTCTTC.

This clonotype was picked up a small number of times. The rearrangement uses TRBV20-1 and TRBJ2-5, with D tentatively TRBD2 (5 bases). CDR1 is DFQATT, CDR2 SNEGSKA, per germline (reference sequence). Trimming cost V 6 bases and J 1 base, with 12 bases left between them. This CDR3 region has 13 residues. Written as DNA, the CDR3 is TGCAGTGCCAAAACTAGGGCCCAAGAGACCCAGTACTTC. Translation: CSAKTRAQETQYF.

The gene calls are TRBV5-1 and TRBJ1-1, with D perhaps matching TRBD1 (6 bases). V was clipped by 0 bases and J by 5 bases, with 14 bases between them. The CDR3 is 15 residues long. Per germline, CDR1 SGHRS and CDR2 YFSETQ. Here the CDR3 reads CASSLEVGGGTEAFF. The CDR3 bases are TGCGCCAGCAGCTTGGAGGTTGGGGGCGGTACTGAAGCTTTCTTT.

This clonotype was counted many times. The V and J genes are TRBV20-1 and TRBJ2-3, with a tentative D call TRBD2 (6 bases). Per germline, CDR1 DFQATT and CDR2 SNEGSKA (reference sequence). The CDR3 contains 13 residues. V was pared by 1 base and J by 3 bases, with 8 bases between. The CDR3 loop reads CSARGLGTDTQYF. The CDR3 nucleotides are TGCAGTGCTAGAGGACTAGGGACAGATACGCAGTATTTT.

This clonotype was counted between two and nine times. CDR3 in amino acids: CASSLIQGADNTQYF. In DNA form, the CDR3 reads TGCGCCAGCAGCTTGATCCAGGGGGCGGACAATACGCAGTATTTT. V gene TRBV5-1 combines with J gene TRBJ2-3; 8 bases align to TRBD1. The germline V gene encodes CDR1 SGHRS and CDR2 YFSETQ. Trimming cost V 1 base and J 7 bases; bases outside gene matches: 8. The length of the CDR3 is 15 residues.

This clonotype was counted many times. CDR3 in DNA: TGTGCCAGCAGTTTAAAAGGGACAGGGGGAACCAACCCGTCCTACGAGCAGTACTTC. As protein: CASSLKGTGGTNPSYEQYF. V and J are TRBV27 and TRBJ2-7; 11 bases line up with TRBD1. Per germline, CDR1 MNHEY and CDR2 SMNVEV (reference sequence). The CDR3 has 19 amino acids. The V segment lost 2 bases and the J segment 1 base; nucleotides outside the gene matches: 13.

This clonotype was found a few times. This chain connects TRBV12-3 or TRBV12-4 to TRBJ2-6; no reliable D call. Deletions cut 5 bases from V and 0 bases from J, with 8 bases between. This CDR3 region has 15 residues. DNA for the CDR3: TGTGCCAGCAGTACGCGTCGCTCTGGGGCCAACGTCCTGACTTTC. Its protein is CASSTRRSGANVLTF.

This clonotype was observed a few times. The chain joins TRBV7-2 to TRBJ1-5; D is unclear. Between the trimmed V and J ends, which lost 2 bases and 5 bases, there was a span of 7 bases. Germline CDR1 reads SGHTA; CDR2 reads FQGNSA. This CDR3 has 13 residues. CDR3 protein: CASSLSIDQPQHF. As DNA, the CDR3 is TGTGCCAGCAGCTTAAGTATCGATCAGCCCCAGCATTTT. The full variable domain, with the rest looked up from reference TRBV7-2 and TRBJ1-5, is GAGVSQSPSNKVTEKGKDVELRCDPISGHTALYWYRQSLGQGLEFLIYFQGNSAPDKSGLPSDRFSAERTGGSVSTLTIQRTQQEDSAVYLCASSLSIDQPQHFGDGTRLSIL.

The genes are TRBV19 and TRBJ2-1; 8 bases are a match to TRBD2. The germline CDR1 and CDR2 sequences are LNHDA and SQIVND (reference sequence). The length of the CDR3 is 14 residues. With 8 bases clipped from V and 7 bases from J, the junction kept 10 bases outside the gene matches. The CDR3 sequence: CASSHGREHNEQFF. Written as DNA, the CDR3 is TGTGCCAGTTCCCACGGGAGGGAGCATAATGAGCAGTTCTTC.

This clonotype was counted only a few times. The rearrangement links TRBV11-2 to TRBJ1-3, with D possibly being TRBD1 (6 bases). V was clipped by 2 bases and J by 3 bases, with 11 bases between them. The CDR3 covers 15 residues. The germline gives CDR1 SGHAT, CDR2 FQNNGV. CDR3 region: CASSLRGADGNTIYF. Here the CDR3 DNA reads TGTGCCAGCAGCTTACGGGGGGCGGATGGAAACACCATATATTTT.

This clonotype was counted at least ten times. J is TRBJ2-7 and V is TRBV12-3 or TRBV12-4; D call uncertain. The CDR3 contains 13 residues. Between the trimmed V and J ends, which lost 8 bases and 13 bases, there was a span of 24 bases. CDR3 region: CASSKTDRPRIYF. CDR3 coding DNA: TGTGCCAGCTCGAAAACAGACCGGCCACGAATCTACTTC.

This clonotype has only a few counts. The genes are TRBV20-1 and TRBJ2-1; tentative D call: TRBD1 (5 bases). The CDR3 totals 13 residues. The V gene lost 6 bases and the J gene lost 7 bases, with 16 bases spanning the gap. Per the germline V gene, CDR1 is DFQATT and CDR2 is SNEGSKA (reference sequence). The CDR3 protein is CSAPKGLWNEQFF. DNA of the CDR3: TGCAGTGCCCCTAAGGGGTTGTGGAATGAGCAGTTCTTC.

The CDR3 protein is CASSHYSTGDRETQYF. DNA of the CDR3: TGTGCCAGCAGCCACTATTCGACAGGGGATCGGGAGACCCAGTACTTC. The J gene is TRBJ2-5, the V gene TRBV5-6; 8 positions agree with TRBD1. CDR1 and CDR2 from the germline V gene are SGHDT and YYEEEE. This CDR3 is 16 amino acids long. V shed 4 bases and J 5 bases; nucleotides not matched to a gene: 13. Full variable domain (remainder filled in from reference TRBV5-6 and TRBJ2-5): DAGVTQSPTHLIKTRGQQVTLRCSPKSGHDTVSWYQQALGQGPQFIFQYYEEEERQRGNFPDRFSGHQFPNYSSELNVNALLLGDSALYLCASSHYSTGDRETQYFGPGTRLLVL.